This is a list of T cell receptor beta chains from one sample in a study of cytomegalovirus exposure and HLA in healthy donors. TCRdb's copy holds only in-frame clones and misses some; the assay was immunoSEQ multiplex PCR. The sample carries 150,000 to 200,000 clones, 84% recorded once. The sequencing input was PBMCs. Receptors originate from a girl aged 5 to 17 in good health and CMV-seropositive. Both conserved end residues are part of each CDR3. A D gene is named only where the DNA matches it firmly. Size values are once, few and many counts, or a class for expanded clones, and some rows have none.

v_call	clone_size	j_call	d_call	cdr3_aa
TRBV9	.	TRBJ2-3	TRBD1	CASSVDWPGGEGDTQYF
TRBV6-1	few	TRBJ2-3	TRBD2	CASSELDSGADTQYF
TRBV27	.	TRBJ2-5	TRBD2	CASSQLAGAGETQYF
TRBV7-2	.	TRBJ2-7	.	CASSRRSEAYEQYF
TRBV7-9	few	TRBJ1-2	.	CASSFIGDYYGYTF
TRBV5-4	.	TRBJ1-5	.	CASSEQGDQPQHF
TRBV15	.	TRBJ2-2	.	CATSRALRGKTGELFF
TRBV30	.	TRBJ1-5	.	CAWSEPLGRSSNQPQHF
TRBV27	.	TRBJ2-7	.	CASTTTSKGNYEQYF
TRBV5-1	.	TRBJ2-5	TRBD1	CASSLVGQGTETQYF
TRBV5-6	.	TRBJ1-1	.	CASSLVGGVIEAFF
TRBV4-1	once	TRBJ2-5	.	CASSQDGRDQETQYF
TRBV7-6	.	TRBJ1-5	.	CASSLGASNQPQHF
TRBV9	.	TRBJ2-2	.	CASSQGTIGPGELFF
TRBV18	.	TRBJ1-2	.	CASSPELGRGGYTF
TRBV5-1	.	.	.	CASSLGRLGGAYEQYF
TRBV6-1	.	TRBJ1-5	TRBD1	CASSGQGLSNQPQHF
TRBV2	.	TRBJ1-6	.	CASIETAYNSPLHF
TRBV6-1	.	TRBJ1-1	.	CASSAGRGTEAFF
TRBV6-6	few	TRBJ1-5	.	CASSYRGSNQPQHF
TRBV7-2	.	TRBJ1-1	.	CASSYLSVNTEAFF
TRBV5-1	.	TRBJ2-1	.	CASSLAEGREQFF
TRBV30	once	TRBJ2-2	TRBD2	CAWRPTSGIGELFF
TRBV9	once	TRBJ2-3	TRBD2	CASSPRGGAGGSLRTDTQYF
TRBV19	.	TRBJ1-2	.	CASSIYRGGLGYTF
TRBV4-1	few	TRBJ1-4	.	CASSRSGTYNEKLFF
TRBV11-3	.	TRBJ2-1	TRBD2	CASSRAPGGTYNEQFF
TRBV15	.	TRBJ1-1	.	CATSAGEVNTEAFF
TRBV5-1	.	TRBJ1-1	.	CASSLSRGVSTEAFF
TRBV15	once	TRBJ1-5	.	CATSVEGVRRQHF
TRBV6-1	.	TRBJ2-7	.	CASSDRGDEQYF
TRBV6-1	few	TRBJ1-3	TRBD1	CASSDATGAGNTIYF
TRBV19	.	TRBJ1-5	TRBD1	CASSLGTGGLDQPQHF
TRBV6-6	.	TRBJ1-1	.	CASTPEAFF
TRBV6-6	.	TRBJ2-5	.	CASTGQHGTQYF
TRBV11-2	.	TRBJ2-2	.	CASSLSIQSGELFF
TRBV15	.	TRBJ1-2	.	CATSRDSQGSYGYTF
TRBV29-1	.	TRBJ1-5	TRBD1	CSVGTGPNQPQHF
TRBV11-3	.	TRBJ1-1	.	CASSQGGGTGAFF
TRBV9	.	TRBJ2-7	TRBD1	CASSPSRTGGYEQYF
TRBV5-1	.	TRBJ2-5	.	CASSRPGEGTQYF
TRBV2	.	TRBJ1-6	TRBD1	CASMGQGSYNSPLHF
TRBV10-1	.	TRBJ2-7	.	CASSSPLGEQYF
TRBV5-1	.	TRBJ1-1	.	CASSFRTAANTEAFF
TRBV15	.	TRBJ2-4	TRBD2	CATSRDSRAGAKNIQYF
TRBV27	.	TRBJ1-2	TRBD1	CASSSGDRVVYGYTF
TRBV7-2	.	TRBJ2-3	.	CASSPKGGFQYF
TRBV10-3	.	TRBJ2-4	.	CAAPARGRRAKNIQYF
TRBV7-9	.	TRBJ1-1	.	CASSPVGGNTEAFF
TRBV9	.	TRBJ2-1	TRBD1	CASSVVAGGYNEQFF
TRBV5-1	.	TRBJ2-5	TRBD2	CASSLAGTSGGSRETQYF
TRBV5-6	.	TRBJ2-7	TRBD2	CASTSWASGIYEQYF
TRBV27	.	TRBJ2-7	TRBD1	CASSSGTGVLTRSYEQYF
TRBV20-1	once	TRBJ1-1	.	CSAEGHCEAFF